A single sample gave rise to the 26 T cell receptor beta chains below, sequenced in a study of cytomegalovirus exposure and HLA in healthy donors. PCR involved 60 Vbeta and 13 Jbeta primers. Data came from immunoSEQ multiplex PCR; TCRdb stores just in-frame clones and leaves some out. Of about 110,000 clones in the sample, roughly four fifths were seen once. Input material: PBMCs. These receptors came from a man between 60 and 75 years old in good health and CMV-seronegative.

This sequence joins TRBV7-9 and TRBJ2-2, with no clear D. V lost 5 bases to trimming and J lost 7 bases, with 8 bases between them. The CDR3 length is 12 residues. CDR1 and CDR2 from the germline V gene are SEHNR and FQNEAQ (reference sequence). The CDR3 sequence is CASSPSLGELFF. As DNA, the CDR3 is TGTGCCAGCAGCCCCTCCCTCGGGGAGCTGTTTTTT.

The chain has TRBV10-1 and TRBJ2-7, with a weak D call TRBD1 (6 bases). Germline loops: CDR1 WNHNN, CDR2 SYGVQD (reference sequence). The CDR3 totals 15 residues. Trimming pared 6 bases from V and 0 bases from J, leaving 15 bases between. The chain's CDR3 is CASRDDRSISYEQYV. DNA of the CDR3: TGCGCCAGCAGGGATGACAGGTCTATCTCCTACGAGCAGTACGTC.

This clone appeared once. The CDR3 region is CASSLAGQGTQPQHF. CDR3 nucleotide sequence: TGCGCCAGCAGCTTGGCAGGGCAGGGCACTCAGCCCCAGCATTTT. The rearrangement links TRBV5-1 to TRBJ1-5; D may be TRBD1 (5 bases). Germline lookup yields CDR1 SGHRS and CDR2 YFSETQ. The V gene lost 0 bases and the J gene lost 6 bases, with 13 bases spanning the gap. CDR3 length: 15 residues.

The chain couples TRBV11-2 to TRBJ2-7; D remains unclear. Germline loops: CDR1 SGHAT, CDR2 FQNNGV. V gave up 1 base and J gave up 3 bases, with 7 bases separating them. CDR3 length: 13 amino acids. CDR3 in amino acids: CASSLGNNYEQYV. DNA of the CDR3: TGTGCCAGCAGCTTAGGGAACAACTACGAGCAGTACGTC.

The V call is TRBV19, the J call TRBJ1-5; 7 nucleotides line up with TRBD1. The V gene end was trimmed by 6 bases and the J gene end by 5 bases; junction bases not matched to a gene: 10. Germline CDR1 is LNHDA and CDR2 is SQIVND (reference sequence). The length of the CDR3 is 15 residues. The CDR3 protein is CASRPLDREDQPQHF. The DNA for the CDR3 is TGTGCCAGTAGACCCTTAGACAGGGAGGATCAGCCCCAGCATTTT.

J is TRBJ2-3 and V is TRBV7-8; weak D call: TRBD1 (6 bases). The CDR3 length is 14 residues. Looked up from germline, CDR1 is SGHVS and CDR2 is FQNEAQ. V was clipped by 1 base and J by 4 bases, with 9 bases between them. CDR3 DNA sequence: TGTGCCAGCAGCTTAGGAGGGGGTTCAGATACGCAGTATTTT. Translated, it gives CASSLGGGSDTQYF.

The chain couples TRBV7-9 to TRBJ2-1; 12 bases map to TRBD1. The germline V gene has CDR1 SEHNR and CDR2 FQNEAQ (reference sequence). V dropped 5 bases and J dropped 10; count of bases not matched to a gene: 9. The CDR3 runs to 15 residues. The CDR3 loop reads CASSPGQGAHGEQFF. The CDR3 DNA is TGTGCCAGCAGCCCGGGACAGGGGGCGCATGGCGAGCAGTTCTTC.

This clone was detected only a few times. The V call is TRBV2, the J call TRBJ1-5; a weak D match, TRBD1 (5 bases). Trimming removed 8 bases at V and 2 bases at J, with 13 bases between. The CDR3 totals 14 residues. CDR1 is SNHLY, CDR2 FYNNEI, per germline. CDR3: CASGRQTGNQPQHF. CDR3 bases: TGTGCCAGCGGCAGACAGACTGGCAATCAGCCCCAGCATTTT.

The rearrangement links TRBV2 to TRBJ1-4; perhaps TRBD1 as D (5 bases). The CDR3 has 18 amino acids. Germline loops: CDR1 SNHLY, CDR2 FYNNEI. V was trimmed by 5 bases and J by 3 bases, leaving 22 bases between them. DNA for the CDR3: TGTGCCAGCAGTTTCTCAGAAGGGACTCCAGGGCCTAATGAAAAACTGTTTTTT. Its protein product is CASSFSEGTPGPNEKLFF.

This clone has only a few counts. V gene TRBV5-1 combines with J gene TRBJ1-2, with 9 bases matching TRBD1. The CDR3 is made up of 20 amino acids. Germline lookup yields CDR1 SGHRS and CDR2 YFSETQ. The V gene end was trimmed by 1 base and the J gene end by 3 bases; junction bases not matched to a gene: 19. The CDR3 loop reads CASSLTGTGFIGKGDYGYTF. In DNA form, the CDR3 reads TGCGCCAGCAGCTTGACCGGGACAGGGTTTATTGGGAAAGGGGACTATGGCTACACCTTC.

The gene calls are TRBV10-3 and TRBJ2-7; 7 bases agree with TRBD1. CDR3 length: 14 amino acids. In germline, CDR1 is ENHRY, CDR2 SYGVKD. V lost 5 bases, J lost 5 bases, and 9 bases stayed unmatched. CDR3 protein: CAISQTGIGDEQYF. The CDR3 bases are TGTGCCATCAGTCAGACAGGGATTGGTGACGAGCAGTACTTC.

This clone was counted once. This chain joins TRBV19 and TRBJ2-1; possible D gene TRBD1, 6 bases. Germline assignment: CDR1 LNHDA and CDR2 SQIVND (reference sequence). V was clipped by 5 bases and J by 12 bases, with 23 bases between them. The CDR3 spans 15 residues. The CDR3 here is CASSPNNRVGDGQFF. The CDR3 nucleotides are TGTGCCAGTAGTCCGAACAACAGGGTAGGGGATGGGCAGTTCTTC.

This clone was recorded only once. The rearrangement uses TRBV5-1 and TRBJ1-5; 11 bases match TRBD1. J lost 4 bases, V lost 6 bases, and 6 bases had no gene match. The CDR3 sequence is 15 residues long. Looked up from germline, CDR1 is SGHRS and CDR2 is YFSETQ. The CDR3 here is CASKAGQGANQPQHF. CDR3 sequence (DNA): TGCGCCAGCAAAGCCGGACAGGGGGCTAATCAGCCCCAGCATTTT.

The V call is TRBV19, the J call TRBJ2-1; 8 bases align to TRBD1. This CDR3 contains 17 residues. Germline loops: CDR1 LNHDA, CDR2 SQIVND (reference sequence). V dropped 1 base and J dropped 0; count of bases not matched to a gene: 5. The CDR3 DNA reads TGTGCCAGTAGTATAGGCAGGGGGCAAGGCTCCTACAATGAGCAGTTCTTC. Translating gives CASSIGRGQGSYNEQFF.

The rearrangement uses TRBV9 and TRBJ1-3; D unclear. Trimming removed 2 bases at V and 0 bases at J, with 6 bases between. Germline CDR1 is SGDLS and CDR2 is YYNGEE. The CDR3 is made up of 14 amino acids. CDR3 sequence (DNA): TGTGCCAGCAGCGTCCGGGACTCTGGAAACACCATATATTTT. Its protein is CASSVRDSGNTIYF.

V is TRBV9 and J is TRBJ2-7, with 9 positions matching TRBD1. V shed 3 bases, J shed 4 bases, and the junction held 5 bases outside the gene matches. Germline CDR1 reads SGDLS; CDR2 reads YYNGEE. The CDR3 runs to 14 residues. CDR3 nucleotides: TGTGCCAGCAGCGCGATGACAGGGGGATACGAGCAGTACTTC. Residues: CASSAMTGGYEQYF. Full variable domain (rest looked up from reference TRBV9 and TRBJ2-7): DSGVTQTPKHLITATGQRVTLRCSPRSGDLSVYWYQQSLDQGLQFLIQYYNGEERAKGNILERFSAQQFPDLHSELNLSSLELGDSALYFCASSAMTGGYEQYFGPGTRLTVT.

The V gene is TRBV7-6, the J gene TRBJ2-3; 8 positions match TRBD1. J was trimmed by 2 bases and V by 2 bases; bases with no gene match: 9. The germline V gene has CDR1 SGHVS and CDR2 FNYEAQ. CDR3 size: 17 residues. The CDR3 nucleotides are TGTGCCAGCAGCTTAACACCGGGACAGGCATCCACAGATACGCAGTATTTT. Encoded protein: CASSLTPGQASTDTQYF.

The chain carries TRBV4-3 and TRBJ2-7; perhaps TRBD2 as D (5 bases). The germline CDR1 and CDR2 sequences are LGHNA and YSLEER. There are 17 residues in the CDR3. The V and J ends lost 1 base and 2 bases respectively, with 18 bases between them. The CDR3 sequence: CASSQASLGEYTYEQYF. The CDR3 DNA reads TGCGCCAGCAGCCAAGCCTCCCTTGGGGAGTATACCTACGAGCAGTACTTC.

The CDR3 DNA reads as TGTGCCAGCAGCTTATACGGGGTAGGGACTGAAGCTTTCTTT. The encoded protein is CASSLYGVGTEAFF. The chain combines TRBV7-2 with TRBJ1-1; D ambiguous. The CDR3 consists of 14 residues. Between the trimmed V and J ends, which lost 2 bases and 5 bases, there was a span of 12 bases. Germline assignment: CDR1 SGHTA and CDR2 FQGNSA.

This clone was seen a few times. The CDR3 nucleotides read TGTGCCTGGAGTGGGGCGAGTAATGAAAAACTGTTTTTT. The encoded protein is CAWSGASNEKLFF. The gene calls are TRBV30 and TRBJ1-4, with unresolved D. Germline CDR1 reads GTSNPN; CDR2 reads SVGIG (reference sequence). This CDR3 is 13 amino acids long. Trimming shortened V by 1 base and J by 4 bases, and 7 bases separated the two germline ends.

This clone was recorded only once. This chain links TRBV6-5 with TRBJ2-7; 8 bases map to TRBD2. Trimming at V came to 6 bases and at J to 3 bases, leaving 10 bases not matched to a gene. Germline CDR1 is MNHEY and CDR2 is SVGAGI. This CDR3 spans 15 amino acids. The CDR3 protein is CASRFTGGGYYEQYF. The CDR3 bases are TGTGCCAGCAGATTTACGGGGGGGGGCTACTACGAGCAGTACTTC.

The chain recombines TRBV18 with TRBJ1-1; D gene uncertain. CDR1 is KGHSH and CDR2 is LQKENI in the germline V gene. Deletions cut 2 bases from V and 5 bases from J, with 9 bases between. The CDR3 spans 13 residues. CDR3 in amino acids: CASSPAGWTEAFF. Written as DNA, the CDR3 is TGTGCCAGCTCACCAGCAGGCTGGACTGAAGCTTTCTTT.

The chain is built from TRBV5-1 and TRBJ1-6; 8 bases agree with TRBD1. CDR3 length: 15 amino acids. CDR1 and CDR2 (germline): SGHRS, YFSETQ. After removal of 3 bases from V and 12 bases from J, the junction contained 11 bases not matched to a gene. The CDR3: CASSWNRDRKGPLHF. The CDR3 region has the DNA TGCGCCAGCAGCTGGAACCGGGACAGGAAAGGACCCCTCCACTTT.

Only one count was recorded for this clone. The chain joins TRBV7-2 to TRBJ2-4; 8 nucleotides match TRBD1. The CDR3 extends over 14 amino acids. Germline V gene lookup returns CDR1 SGHTA and CDR2 FQGNSA. With 5 bases clipped from V and 6 bases from J, the junction kept 6 bases outside the gene matches. Here the CDR3 reads CASSRLQGGNIQYF. The CDR3 DNA reads as TGTGCCAGCAGCCGCCTACAGGGGGGAAACATTCAGTACTTC.

The rearrangement links TRBV7-2 to TRBJ2-7; no clear D. Trimming shortened V by 1 base and J by 3 bases, and 10 bases separated the two germline ends. Germline assignment: CDR1 SGHTA and CDR2 FQGNSA. There are 14 residues in the CDR3. The CDR3 bases are TGTGCCAGCAGCTTAGGTTTTGAGGTCTACGAGCAGTACTTC. Its translation is CASSLGFEVYEQYF.

The chain couples TRBV29-1 to TRBJ1-1, with 8 positions matching TRBD1. The length of the CDR3 is 12 residues. Germline CDR1 reads SQVTM; CDR2 reads ANQGSEA. Trimming at V came to 6 bases and at J to 5 bases, leaving 5 bases not matched to a gene. The CDR3 coding sequence is TGCAGCGTGCGGACAGGGAGGACTGAAGCTTTCTTT. Protein sequence: CSVRTGRTEAFF.